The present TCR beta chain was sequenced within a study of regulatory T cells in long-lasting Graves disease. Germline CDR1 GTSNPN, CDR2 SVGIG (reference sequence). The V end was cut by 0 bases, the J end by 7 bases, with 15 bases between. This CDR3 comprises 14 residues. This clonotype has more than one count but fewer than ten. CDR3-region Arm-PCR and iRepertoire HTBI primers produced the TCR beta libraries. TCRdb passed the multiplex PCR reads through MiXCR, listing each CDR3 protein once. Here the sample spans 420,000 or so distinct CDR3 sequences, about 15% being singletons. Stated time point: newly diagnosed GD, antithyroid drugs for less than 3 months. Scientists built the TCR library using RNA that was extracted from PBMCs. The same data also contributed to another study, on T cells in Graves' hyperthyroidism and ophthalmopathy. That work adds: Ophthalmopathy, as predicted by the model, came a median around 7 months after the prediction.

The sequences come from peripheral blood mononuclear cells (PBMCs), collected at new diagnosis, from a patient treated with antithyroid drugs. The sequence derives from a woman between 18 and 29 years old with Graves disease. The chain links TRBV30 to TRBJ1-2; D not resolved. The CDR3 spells CAWSVKGGGSGYTF. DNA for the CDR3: TGTGCCTGGAGTGTAAAGGGCGGAGGCTCTGGCTACACCTTC.